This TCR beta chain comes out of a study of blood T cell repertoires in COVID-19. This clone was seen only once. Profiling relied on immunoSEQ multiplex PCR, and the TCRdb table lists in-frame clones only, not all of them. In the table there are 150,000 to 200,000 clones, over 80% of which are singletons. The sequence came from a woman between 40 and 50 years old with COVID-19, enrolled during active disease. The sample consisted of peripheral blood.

Here the CDR3 reads CASSPLGPYEQFF. CDR3 in DNA: TGTGCCAGCAGCCCTTTGGGCCCGTATGAGCAGTTCTTC. V and J are TRBV3-1 (or the pseudogene TRBV3-2) and TRBJ2-1; D gene unclear. The germline V gene has CDR1 LGHDT and CDR2 YNNKEL (reference sequence). The CDR3 is 13 residues long. Trimming took 4 bases from V and 8 from J, leaving 12 bases between them.